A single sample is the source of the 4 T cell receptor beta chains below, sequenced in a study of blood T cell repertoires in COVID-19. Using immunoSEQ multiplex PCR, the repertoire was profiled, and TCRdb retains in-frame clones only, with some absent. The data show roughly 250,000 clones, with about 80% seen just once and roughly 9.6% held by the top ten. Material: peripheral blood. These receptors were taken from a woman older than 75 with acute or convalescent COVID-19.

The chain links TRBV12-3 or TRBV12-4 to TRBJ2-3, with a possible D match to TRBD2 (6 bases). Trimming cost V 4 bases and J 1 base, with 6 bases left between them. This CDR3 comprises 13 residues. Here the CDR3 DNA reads TGTGCCAGCAGTTGGAGGGGCACAGATACGCAGTATTTT. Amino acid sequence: CASSWRGTDTQYF.

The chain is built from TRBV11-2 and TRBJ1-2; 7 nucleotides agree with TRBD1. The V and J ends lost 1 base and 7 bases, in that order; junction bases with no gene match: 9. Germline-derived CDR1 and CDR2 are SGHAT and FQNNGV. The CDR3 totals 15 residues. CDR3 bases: TGTGCCAGCAGCTTAGCCGGGACAGCAAATCGTGGCTACACCTTC. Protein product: CASSLAGTANRGYTF. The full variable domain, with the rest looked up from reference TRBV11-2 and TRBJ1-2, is EAGVAQSPRYKIIEKRQSVAFWCNPISGHATLYWYQQILGQGPKLLIQFQNNGVVDDSQLPKDRFSAERLKGVDSTLKIQPAKLEDSAVYLCASSLAGTANRGYTFGSGTRLTVV.

Here the CDR3 reads CAWTGIRNTEAFF. For the CDR3, the DNA is TGTGCCTGGACAGGGATTAGGAACACTGAAGCTTTCTTT. This chain uses TRBV30 with TRBJ1-1, with D possibly TRBD1 on 5 matching bases. This CDR3 region has 13 residues. From germline, CDR1 is GTSNPN and CDR2 SVGIG (reference sequence). Between the trimmed V and J ends, which lost 4 bases and 1 base, there was a span of 10 bases. Drawing the rest from reference TRBV30 and TRBJ1-1, the complete variable domain is SQTIHQWPATLVQPVGSPLSLECTVEGTSNPNLYWYRQAAGRGLQLLFYSVGIGQISSEVPQNLSASRPQDRQFILSSKKLLLSDSGFYLCAWTGIRNTEAFFGQGTRLTVV.

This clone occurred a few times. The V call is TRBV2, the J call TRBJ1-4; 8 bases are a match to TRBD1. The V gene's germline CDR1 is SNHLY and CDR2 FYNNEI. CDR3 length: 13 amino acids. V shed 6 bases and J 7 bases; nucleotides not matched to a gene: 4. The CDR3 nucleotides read TGTGCCAGCAGACGGGACAGGAGTGAAAAACTGTTTTTT. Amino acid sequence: CASRRDRSEKLFF.